The T cell receptor (beta chain) described here comes from a study of T-cell memory formation after mild COVID-19 (dated by TCRdb to about 2021). Broadly, across the study: Most TCR sequence clusters were specific to one of the two donors. T-cell clones expanding and contracting after mild COVID-19 in two donors were tracked by longitudinal TCRalpha and TCRbeta repertoire sequencing. Two young, previously healthy adult volunteers, one female and one male, were included in the cohort.

What the research found in general, with its limitations: Some responding clones were detected in pre-infection memory, which suggested that pre-existing cross-reactive memory T cells had joined the SARS-CoV-2 response. The study included only two mild cases, and larger cohorts that include severe cases with pre-infection samples were judged to be necessary. SARS-CoV-2 specificity was not confirmed for the second-wave clones peaking on day 37. Contracting CD4+ clones were found mainly in CM and EM memory subsets, while CD8+ clones were enriched in EMRA. Balanced CD4/CD8 phenotypes were observed for clones contracting from day 15 to 85, whereas a bias towards CD4+ was observed for a second wave of clones expanding from day 15 to 37.

The germline V gene (reference sequence) sets CDR1 to SGHAT and CDR2 to FQDESV. The V end loses 5 bases and the J end loses 0 bases, and a stretch of 11 bases separates them. From cysteine to phenylalanine, the CDR3 is 14 amino acids long. Solely the CDR3 DNA is kept, with 42 bases framed from the first base. The sample holds a few counts of this clonotype. The antigen it recognizes is unknown. No base-level quality is on record; no much larger clone is a single base apart. PBMCs were isolated by Ficoll-Paque density gradient centrifugation. Data came from an Illumina NovaSeq 6000. TCRalpha and TCRbeta cDNA libraries were constructed by 5'RACE with constant-segment primers, with sample barcodes and unique molecular identifiers being introduced. Trizol reagent was used to extract RNA from every sample. Libraries were amplified in two PCR steps, with a second sample barcode and Illumina TruSeq adapters added in the second step. The libraries were sequenced on an Illumina NovaSeq using 2 x 150 bp paired-end reads. Per the original workflow: Demultiplexing of reads and collapsing into UMI-guided consensus sequences were performed with migec v1.2.7. With mixcr v2.1.11, UMI consensuses were aligned to TRA and TRB V and J templates and assembled into clonotypes. Expanded or contracted clonotypes were those called significant by both edgeR and NoisET, with noise models trained on biological replicates. For edgeR calls, the cutoffs were a false discovery rate-adjusted p below 0.01 and a log2 fold-change threshold of 1. As an exploratory analysis of dynamics, max-normalized trajectories of the 1000 most abundant clonotypes were examined with PCA combined with hierarchical clustering. The CD4 or CD8 phenotype of responding clones was assigned using the separately sequenced CD4+ and CD8+ repertoires. TCRdb trimmed the raw reads at Q25, called clones with MiXCR and kept productive beta chains. Here each entry gathers all rows of one CDR3 protein and keeps the most common genes and DNA. The V and J calls were determined by TCRdb, not by the authors. The sample has roughly 610,000 distinct CDR3 sequences on record, roughly 17% of them singletons. The ten most abundant clones make up roughly 7.7% of the sample.

Sequencing was done on a sample of PBMCs or a T cell subset sorted from them (not recorded which). The sequence was obtained from an adult woman who had mild COVID-19 (a few samples of this study predate the infection). The sample titles of this study are shuffled in the database, so cell type and time point are left out; the donor was told from shared clones. The chain is encoded by TRBV11-1 joined to TRBJ2-7; no D segment can be confidently identified. DNA sequence: TGTGCCAGCAGCCCCCGGGCCACCTCCTACGAGCAGTACTTC. It translates as CASSPRATSYEQYF.